The present T cell receptor (beta chain) was sequenced within a study of shared clonotypes between healthy human individuals (dated by TCRdb to the early 2020s). In the study overall: The cohort comprised a couple of women and a few men aged 18 to 49 years. Per donor, three plates each were used for CD4 naive and CD4 memory, two for CD8 naive, and one for CD8 memory. Blood TCR repertoires of roughly five healthy adults were deeply sequenced to estimate repertoire size and the extent of clonotype sharing between individuals. To increase sequencing depth and limit assay-specific biases, TCR repertoire library preparation and sequencing were carried out by different laboratories using diverse techniques. Between about 0.9 and 9 billion PBMCs per donor were obtained by leukapheresis. The paper's findings and limits, for the study overall: About 4.5% of naive CD4, 3.5% of naive CD8, approximately 2.2% of memory CD4, and around 0.42% of memory CD8 clonotypes were shared across a handful of donors. Naive subsets generally had larger estimated clonotype richness than memory subsets. Sampling was restricted to blood, and TCR repertoires in tissues likely differ from the TCR repertoires found in blood. Pairwise subsampling indicated that sequencing depth was expected to affect the degree of clonotype sharing among donors. The small number of donors limited the genetic and exposure-history diversity represented. Rarefaction of sorted-subset datasets indicated incomplete sequencing despite the large sequencing depth. Higher generation probabilities were observed for clonotypes shared by all four sorted-subset donors than for non-shared clonotypes.

Turning to this clone: The antigen it binds to is not known. No much larger clone exists at a distance of one base, and base qualities are not known.

Healthy HIV-negative adults with no recently reported acute infections or vaccinations were included as donors. All donors were Caucasian adults living in Nashville, Tennessee, USA. CD4+ T cells were enriched by magnetic negative selection, after which naive cells were positively selected on CD45RA and the negative fraction was taken as the memory subset. After blood collection by leukapheresis, PBMCs were isolated using Ficoll-Histopaque density gradient centrifugation and then cryopreserved in the vapor phase of liquid nitrogen. Analytical flow cytometry was used to check the purity and quantity of every magnetically sorted T cell population. From each sorted fraction, genomic DNA was isolated and quantified by UV absorbance on a Nanodrop 2000c. Using the deep immunoSEQ assay, TCR CDR3 regions were amplified from genomic DNA by multiplex PCR. Extracted genomic DNA from each cell subset was distributed evenly across all wells of several immunoSEQ 96-well plates, and each plate was treated as a replicate. Each replicate PCR for sorted subsets received roughly 200 ng genomic DNA, equal to about 29,000 T cell genomes. Purified libraries were measured with a Qubit 3.0 fluorometer, size-checked on a Bioanalyzer 2100, and measured again with the KAPA Library Quantification kit. Every immunoSEQ 96-well plate was sequenced on a dedicated single-read 150-cycle Illumina NextSeq 550 flow cell. For the original study's pipeline: Because the immunoSEQ output included only junctional sequences and no quality scores, the filtering could not be the same as the filtering used for full-length reads. Sequences were annotated with PyIR, a Python wrapper for IgBLAST v1.9, and V/J genes and CDR3 were assigned using IMGT germline references. Reads were filtered out if the reads had weak V/J assignments (E-value above 1e-6), no CDR3, stop codons, out-of-frame junctions, or ambiguous translated residues. V3J clonotypes were defined by identical inferred V gene, J gene, and CDR3 amino acid sequence. Percentage overlap between repertoires was calculated by dividing the number of shared unique clonotypes by the size of the smaller repertoire. Repertoire richness was assessed with RTK rarefaction, the Chao1 estimator, and Recon v2.1 estimates of unobserved clonotypes. OLGA was used to compute generation probabilities for all TCRbeta clonotypes that the gDNA method yielded from a handful of donors. TCRdb provides this immuneACCESS table in a form limited to in-frame rearrangements. Some clones are lacking; in checked studies, under half of them reflect an unresolved V gene, and why the rest are absent is not known. The DNA gave D and trimming, while V, J and clone size come from that table. In this sample the table shows more than 2,000,000 clones, roughly 93% of which occur a single time. Under 0.45% of the sample is taken by the ten largest.

Sequencing was performed on naive CD4+ T cells from PBMCs. According to the study, the label for this sample's cell subset or site signals: CD45RA+ positively selected. This sequence originates from a man younger than 35 in good health. Some clones in this sample may be carry-over from other donors' samples.

The DNA is TGTGCCAGCAGTTTACTTATGGGGCCTGGGACTAGAATAAATCTCTACAATGAGCAGTTCTTC. Its coded protein is CASSLLMGPGTRINLYNEQFF. Recombination connected TRBV28 to TRBJ2-1; the junction holds 8 bases that match TRBD2. The germline V end is reduced by 2 bases and the J end by 3 bases; junction bases left unmatched: 21. The CDR3 covers 21 residues, taking in both the cysteine and the phenylalanine. Only the CDR3 portion is preserved as DNA: 63 bases, with reading frame beginning at the first base. CDR1 and CDR2 were assigned from the germline V gene as MDHEN and SYDVKM.